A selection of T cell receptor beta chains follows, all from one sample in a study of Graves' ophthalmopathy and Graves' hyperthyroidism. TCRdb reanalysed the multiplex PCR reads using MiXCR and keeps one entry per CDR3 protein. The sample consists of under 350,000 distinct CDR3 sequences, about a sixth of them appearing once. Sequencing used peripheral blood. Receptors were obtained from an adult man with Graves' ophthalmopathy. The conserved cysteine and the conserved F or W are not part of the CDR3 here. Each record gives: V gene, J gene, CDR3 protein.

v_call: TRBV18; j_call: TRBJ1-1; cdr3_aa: ASSPPGLGAEAF
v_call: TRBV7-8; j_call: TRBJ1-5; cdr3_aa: ASSLATWTGGLNQPQH
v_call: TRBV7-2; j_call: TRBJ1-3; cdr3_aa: ASSLRGGAGNTIY
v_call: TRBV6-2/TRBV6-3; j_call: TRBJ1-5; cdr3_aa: ASSMTWDNQPQH
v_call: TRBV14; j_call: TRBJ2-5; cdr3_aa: ASSRGLGLEETQY
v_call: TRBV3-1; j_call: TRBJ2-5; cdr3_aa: ASSQGSLAAGTQY
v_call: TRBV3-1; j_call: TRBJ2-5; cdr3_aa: ASIQESETQY
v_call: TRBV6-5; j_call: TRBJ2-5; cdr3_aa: ASGGGYYETQY
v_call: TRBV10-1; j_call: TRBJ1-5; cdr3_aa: ASRSPGTGANQPQH
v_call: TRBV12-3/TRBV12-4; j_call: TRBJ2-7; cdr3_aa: ASRPGFSVAGVSHEQY
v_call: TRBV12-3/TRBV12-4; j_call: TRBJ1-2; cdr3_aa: ASSFSDPIYGYT
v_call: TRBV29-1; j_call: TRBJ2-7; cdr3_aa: SVEPQGAGYEQY
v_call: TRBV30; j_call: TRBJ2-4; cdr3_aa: AWSVFLGHSGNIQY
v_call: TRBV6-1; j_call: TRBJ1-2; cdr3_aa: ASGEGELRHGYT
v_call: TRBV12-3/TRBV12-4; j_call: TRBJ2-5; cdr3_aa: ASSLGGTSGGRETQY
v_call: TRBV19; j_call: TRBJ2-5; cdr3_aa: ASSRDVGWGTQY
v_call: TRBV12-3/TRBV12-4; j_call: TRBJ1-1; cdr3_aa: ASSSPGQGAPEAF
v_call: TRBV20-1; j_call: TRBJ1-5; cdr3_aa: SARMDSNQPQH
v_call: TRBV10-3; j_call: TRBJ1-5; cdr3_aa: AISRGDGNQPQH
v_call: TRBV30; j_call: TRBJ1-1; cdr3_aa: AWSVGGQAF
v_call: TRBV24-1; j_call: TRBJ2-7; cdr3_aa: ATSDPGLREMY
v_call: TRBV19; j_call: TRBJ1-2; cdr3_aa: ATQPRDRAYGYT
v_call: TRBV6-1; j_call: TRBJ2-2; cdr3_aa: ASSDRTYTGELF
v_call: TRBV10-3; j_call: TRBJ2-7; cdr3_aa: AISERQNPGQGVYEQY
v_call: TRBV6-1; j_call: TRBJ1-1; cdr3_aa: ASSEPGVNTEAF
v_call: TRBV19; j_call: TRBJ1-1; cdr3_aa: ASSIARGGTEAF
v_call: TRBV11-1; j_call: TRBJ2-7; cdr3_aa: ASSSFKEGGSSYEQY
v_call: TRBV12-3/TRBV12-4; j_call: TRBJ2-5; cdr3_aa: ASSLRAGEGETQY
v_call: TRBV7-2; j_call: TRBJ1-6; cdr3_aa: ASSSREGSPLH
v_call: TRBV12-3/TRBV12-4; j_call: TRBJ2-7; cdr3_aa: ASSKQIQGEQY
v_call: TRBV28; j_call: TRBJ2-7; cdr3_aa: ASRGTGHEQY
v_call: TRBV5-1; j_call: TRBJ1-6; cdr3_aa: ASSLDGTGLNSPLH